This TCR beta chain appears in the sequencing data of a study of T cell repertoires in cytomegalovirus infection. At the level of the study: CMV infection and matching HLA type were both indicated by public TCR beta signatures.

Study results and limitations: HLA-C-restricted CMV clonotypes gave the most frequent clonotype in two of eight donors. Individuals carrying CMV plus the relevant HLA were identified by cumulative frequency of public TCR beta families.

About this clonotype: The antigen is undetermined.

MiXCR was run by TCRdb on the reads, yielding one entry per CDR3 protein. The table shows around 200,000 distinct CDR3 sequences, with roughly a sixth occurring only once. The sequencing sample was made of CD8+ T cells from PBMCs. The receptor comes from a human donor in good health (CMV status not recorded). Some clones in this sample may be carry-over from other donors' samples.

In DNA, the CDR3 is TGTGCCAGCAGTTTCACAGGGATTTTAGAGCCCCAGCATTTT. Its protein is CASSFTGILEPQHF. V usage is TRBV12-3 or TRBV12-4 and J usage is TRBJ1-5, with a tentative D call TRBD1 (6 bases). The CDR3 loop spans 14 amino acids. V shed 3 bases and J shed 8 bases, with 14 bases lying between them.